Following are 8 T cell receptor beta chains from one sample sequenced in a study of spatial heterogeneity in lung cancer. Sample time point: sample taken at primary tumor resection. MiXCR was run by TCRdb on the 5' RACE reads, yielding one entry per CDR3 protein. The data show more than 80,000 distinct CDR3 sequences, approximately 12% seen once. The input for sequencing was PBMCs, taken at surgery. These receptors were obtained from a male donor with early-stage non-small cell lung cancer.

This rearrangement joins TRBV19 to TRBJ2-1; TRBD2 matches at 9 bases. The CDR3 loop spans 18 amino acids. V trimming: 0 bases; J trimming: 2 bases; junction bases outside the gene matches: 8. Germline CDR1 reads LNHDA; CDR2 reads SQIVND (reference sequence). This chain's CDR3 is CASSIDVGREGPYNEQFF. In DNA form, the CDR3 reads TGTGCCAGTAGTATAGACGTGGGGCGGGAGGGCCCCTACAATGAGCAGTTCTTC.

This clonotype turned up a few times. The rearrangement joins TRBV6-5 to TRBJ1-2; 8 positions agree with TRBD1. The V segment lost 5 bases and the J segment 10 bases; nucleotides outside the gene matches: 9. The CDR3 runs 13 residues. CDR1 is MNHEY, CDR2 SVGAGI, per germline. The CDR3 sequence: CASSQGTGQVYTF. In DNA form, the CDR3 reads TGTGCCAGCAGTCAGGGGACAGGACAGGTCTACACCTTC.

This clonotype was picked up many times. The rearrangement uses TRBV2 and TRBJ1-4; tentatively, D is TRBD1 (6 bases). V lost 7 bases to trimming and J lost 7 bases, with 19 bases between them. The length of the CDR3 is 15 residues. CDR1 and CDR2 (germline): SNHLY, FYNNEI. CDR3 amino acids: CASTTGGMRSEKLFF. The CDR3 coding sequence is TGTGCCAGCACGACAGGCGGCATGCGGTCTGAAAAACTGTTTTTT.

The genes are TRBV29-1 and TRBJ2-3; TRBD2 agrees at 11 bases. Germline-derived CDR1 and CDR2 are SQVTM and ANQGSEA. The CDR3 is 17 amino acids. V shed 7 bases and J 1 base; nucleotides not matched to a gene: 13. The CDR3 reads CSARTSGLTLGTDTQYF. The CDR3 coding sequence is TGCAGCGCACGGACTAGCGGGTTAACTTTGGGCACAGATACGCAGTATTTT.

V and J are TRBV7-8 and TRBJ2-7; D is unclear. Germline-derived CDR1 and CDR2 are SGHVS and FQNEAQ. Deletions cut 7 bases from V and 7 bases from J, with 17 bases between. The CDR3 covers 13 residues. Here the CDR3 reads CASTLGSFGEQYF. The CDR3 bases are TGTGCCAGCACCCTGGGGTCATTTGGGGAGCAGTACTTC.

DNA for the CDR3: TGTGCCATCAGTGAGTCGCAGCTGGTCAATGAGCAGTTCTTC. This encodes CAISESQLVNEQFF. V usage is TRBV10-3 and J usage is TRBJ2-1; D is uncertain. Germline-derived CDR1 and CDR2 are ENHRY and SYGVKD. Trimming removed 0 bases from V and 6 bases from J, with 9 bases in between. The CDR3 has 14 residues.

CDR3 amino acids: CASSVAGVSYNEQFF. CDR3 DNA: TGTGCCAGCTCAGTAGCGGGAGTCTCCTACAATGAGCAGTTCTTC. This sequence joins TRBV2 and TRBJ2-1; 9 positions match TRBD2. From germline, CDR1 is SNHLY and CDR2 FYNNEI. Trimming cost V 8 bases and J 0 bases; bases outside gene matches: 5. The CDR3 is 15 residues long.

This chain joins TRBV25-1 and TRBJ2-7; the match to TRBD2 covers 7 bases. J gave up 5 bases and V 1 base, and 8 bases lay outside the gene matches. The germline V gene has CDR1 MGHDK and CDR2 SYGVNS. CDR3 length: 15 amino acids. In DNA, the CDR3 is TGTGCCAGCAGTGAATCGGGGGGAGGGCCCGACGAGCAGTACTTC. Encoded protein: CASSESGGGPDEQYF.